Each of the 19 T cell receptor beta chains below was sequenced from the same sample in a study of blood T cell repertoires in COVID-19. Measured with immunoSEQ multiplex PCR; TCRdb has only the in-frame clones, and not every one. This sample has about 190,000 clones, with 82% found just once. What was sequenced was PBMCs or T cells enriched from blood (not recorded which). Receptor source: a woman aged 55-70 years with acute COVID-19.

The rearrangement uses TRBV7-2 and TRBJ2-1; 12 bases fit TRBD2. V gave up 5 bases and J gave up 7 bases; unmatched junction bases: 9. The CDR3 is 16 amino acids. CDR1 and CDR2 (germline): SGHTA, FQGNSA. Here the CDR3 DNA reads TGTGCCAGCAGCATATCGACTAGCGGGGGTTTTAATGAGCAGTTCTTC. This sequence encodes CASSISTSGGFNEQFF.

This clone was found once. The chain employs TRBV28 and TRBJ2-1; 13 bases map to TRBD2. Germline CDR1 reads MDHEN; CDR2 reads SYDVKM. This CDR3 region has 15 residues. Trimming cost V 5 bases and J 10 bases; bases outside gene matches: 8. As DNA, the CDR3 is TGTGCCAGCAGTCTAGGACTAGCGGGGGCCGTGGAGCAGTTCTTC. It encodes CASSLGLAGAVEQFF.

V usage is TRBV5-8 and J usage is TRBJ2-1, with D tentatively TRBD2 (6 bases). V lost 0 bases, J lost 4 bases, and 11 bases lay in between. The CDR3 runs 15 residues. Germline CDR1 reads SGHTS; CDR2 reads YDEGEE. The CDR3 nucleotides read TGTGCCAGCAGCTTGGTAGGGACTCGATACAATGAGCAGTTCTTC. Translation: CASSLVGTRYNEQFF.

This clone was recorded once. The V call is TRBV4-3, the J call TRBJ1-2; 9 nucleotides match TRBD1. The trim removed 2 bases at V and 4 bases at J, leaving 14 bases unmatched. The CDR3 length is 18 residues. Looked up from germline, CDR1 is LGHNA and CDR2 is YSLEER. CDR3 sequence reads: CASSQKSWYGTGTYGYTF. CDR3 coding DNA: TGCGCCAGCAGCCAAAAAAGTTGGTACGGGACAGGGACCTATGGCTACACCTTC.

For the CDR3, the DNA is TGTGCCAGCAGCTGGTCTGCAGGGGCTGCTAACTATGGCTACACCTTC. This codes for CASSWSAGAANYGYTF. V usage is TRBV5-8 and J usage is TRBJ1-2, with D maybe TRBD1 (6 bases). V gave up 3 bases and J gave up 0 bases, with 15 bases separating them. CDR3 length: 16 residues. The V gene's germline CDR1 is SGHTS and CDR2 YDEGEE.

This rearrangement joins TRBV5-1 to TRBJ1-1; 7 nucleotides match TRBD1. Germline CDR1 SGHRS, CDR2 YFSETQ. Trimming at V came to 5 bases and at J to 5 bases, leaving 6 bases not matched to a gene. The CDR3 covers 13 residues. CDR3: CASRESGGTEAFF. Here the CDR3 DNA reads TGCGCCAGCAGAGAATCAGGGGGAACTGAAGCTTTCTTT.

This clone appeared once. The chain carries TRBV30 and TRBJ1-5; D is undetermined. Germline V lookup: CDR1 GTSNPN, CDR2 SVGIG (reference sequence). Trimming stripped 0 bases from V and 4 bases from J, with 10 bases between. CDR3 length: 14 residues. The CDR3 DNA sequence: TGTGCCTGGAGTGTCGGGAACAGTAATCAGCCCCAGCATTTT. It translates to CAWSVGNSNQPQHF.

With regard to this clone: One end of the junction fails to match germline, which may point to a read error. V and J are TRBV6-1 and TRBJ1-2, with 10 bases lining up with TRBD1. CDR1 MNHNS and CDR2 SASEGT come from the germline V gene. CDR3 length: 12 residues. The CDR3 DNA reads as TGTGCCAGCAGTGAATGGGGGACAGGGGTTGCCTTC. It encodes CASSEWGTGVAF.

This clone showed up just a few times. The chain carries TRBV20-1 and TRBJ1-2; D is unresolved. CDR3 length equals 11 residues. V was cut by 5 bases and J by 7 bases, with 11 bases left in between. The germline V gene has CDR1 DFQATT and CDR2 SNEGSKA (reference sequence). CDR3 nucleotides: TGCAGTGCTGGACTGACCTCTGGCTACACCTTC. It is translated as CSAGLTSGYTF.

In this sample, this clone turned up once. The chain has TRBV5-1 and TRBJ2-5; D is unresolved. CDR1 and CDR2 (germline): SGHRS, YFSETQ. V gave up 1 base and J gave up 2 bases, with 9 bases separating them. CDR3 length: 14 residues. DNA for the CDR3: TGCGCCAGCAGCTTGTCCCCCTTTCAAGAGACCCAGTACTTC. Its translation: CASSLSPFQETQYF.

The CDR3 region has the DNA TGTGCTGCGGGGACTACACTTACCTACGAGCAGTACTTC. This translates into CAAGTTLTYEQYF. V gene TRBV7-9 combines with J gene TRBJ2-7, with 7 bases matching TRBD2. Germline values: CDR1 SEHNR, CDR2 FQNEAQ (reference sequence). The CDR3 sequence is 13 residues long.

The rearrangement uses TRBV4-3 and TRBJ1-1; D call uncertain. V was cut by 4 bases and J by 1 base, with 16 bases left in between. The CDR3 totals 16 residues. CDR1 and CDR2 (germline): LGHNA, YSLEER. Written as DNA, the CDR3 is TGCGCCAGCAGCCTCCTGGGAGGTAACAGGAACACTGAAGCTTTCTTT. This gives the protein CASSLLGGNRNTEAFF.

The chain joins TRBV19 to TRBJ2-5; D is possibly TRBD1 (6 bases). V was pared by 5 bases and J by 4 bases, with 11 bases between. This CDR3 region has 13 residues. Germline assignment: CDR1 LNHDA and CDR2 SQIVND (reference sequence). The CDR3 nucleotides read TGTGCCAGTAGTGATACAGGGAGAGAGACCCAGTACTTC. As protein: CASSDTGRETQYF.

In its sample, this clone ranks as medium-sized. This rearrangement joins TRBV10-1 to TRBJ2-1, with no clear D. Trimming pared 3 bases from V and 6 bases from J, leaving 6 bases between. The germline V gene encodes CDR1 WNHNN and CDR2 SYGVQD (reference sequence). The CDR3 runs 12 residues. This chain's CDR3 is CASSDPGNEQFF. The CDR3 DNA reads TGCGCCAGCAGTGACCCGGGCAATGAGCAGTTCTTC.

The V and J genes are TRBV5-1 and TRBJ2-2, with TRBD2 matching over 9 bases. The CDR3 totals 16 residues. After removal of 2 bases from V and 4 bases from J, the junction contained 6 bases not matched to a gene. Germline V gene data show CDR1 as SGHRS and CDR2 as YFSETQ. In DNA, the CDR3 is TGCGCCAGCAGCTTTTCTGGCGGGGGGGTCACCGGGGAGCTGTTTTTT. Its translation: CASSFSGGGVTGELFF.

J is TRBJ1-1 and V is TRBV25-1; D is ambiguous. The V gene's germline CDR1 is MGHDK and CDR2 SYGVNS. Deletions cut 7 bases from V and 2 bases from J, with 11 bases between. The CDR3 runs to 13 residues. In nucleotides, the CDR3 is TGTGCCAGCAAATTTGCGGAAAACACTGAAGCTTTCTTT. As protein: CASKFAENTEAFF.

This sequence joins TRBV5-5 and TRBJ1-6; TRBD1 might be the D (5 bases). The germline V gene encodes CDR1 SGHKS and CDR2 YYEKEE (reference sequence). Trimming cost V 0 bases and J 12 bases, with 10 bases left between them. The CDR3 contains 13 residues. The DNA of the CDR3 is TGTGCCAGCAGCTTGGTTTCGGGGGTACCCCTCCACTTT. Translating it yields CASSLVSGVPLHF. The full variable domain, with the rest looked up from reference TRBV5-5 and TRBJ1-6, is DAGVTQSPTHLIKTRGQQVTLRCSPISGHKSVSWYQQVLGQGPQFIFQYYEKEERGRGNFPDRFSARQFPNYSSELNVNALLLGDSALYLCASSLVSGVPLHFGNGTRLTVT.

V usage is TRBV10-3 and J usage is TRBJ2-7, with D uncertain. The CDR3 sequence is 11 residues long. Germline V lookup: CDR1 ENHRY, CDR2 SYGVKD. V lost 0 bases to trimming and J lost 7 bases, with 4 bases between them. CDR3: CAISESREQYV. Here the CDR3 DNA reads TGTGCCATCAGTGAGTCGAGGGAGCAGTACGTC.

Here the CDR3 DNA reads TGTGCCAGTACGACAGGGGGCGCGGGAACAGATACGCAGTATTTT. Protein product: CASTTGGAGTDTQYF. This rearrangement joins TRBV19 to TRBJ2-3, with 10 bases fitting TRBD1. V trimming: 7 bases; J trimming: 3 bases; junction bases outside the gene matches: 7. The CDR3 length is 15 residues. CDR1 and CDR2 (germline): LNHDA, SQIVND (reference sequence).